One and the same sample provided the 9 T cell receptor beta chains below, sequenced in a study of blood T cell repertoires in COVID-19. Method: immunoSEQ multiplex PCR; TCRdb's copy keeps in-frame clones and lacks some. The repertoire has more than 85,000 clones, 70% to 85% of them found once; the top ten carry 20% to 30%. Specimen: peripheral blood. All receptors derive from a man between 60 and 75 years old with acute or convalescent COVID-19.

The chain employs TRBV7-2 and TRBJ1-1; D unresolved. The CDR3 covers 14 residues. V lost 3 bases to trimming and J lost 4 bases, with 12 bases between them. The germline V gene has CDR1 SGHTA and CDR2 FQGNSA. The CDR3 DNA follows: TGTGCCAGCAGCTTTTGGCAGACTGGCACTGAAGCTTTCTTT. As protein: CASSFWQTGTEAFF.

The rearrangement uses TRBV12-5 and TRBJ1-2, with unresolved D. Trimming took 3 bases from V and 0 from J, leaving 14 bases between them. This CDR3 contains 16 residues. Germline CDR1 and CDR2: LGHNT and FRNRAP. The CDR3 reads CASGFDTPSANYGYTF. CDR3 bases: TGTGCTAGTGGTTTCGATACCCCGAGTGCTAACTATGGCTACACCTTC.

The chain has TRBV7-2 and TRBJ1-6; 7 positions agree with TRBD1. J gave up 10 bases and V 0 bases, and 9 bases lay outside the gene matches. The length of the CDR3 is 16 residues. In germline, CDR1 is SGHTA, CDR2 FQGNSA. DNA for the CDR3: TGTGCCAGCAGCTTAGCCACAGGACAGGTTTACTCACCCCTCCACTTT. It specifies CASSLATGQVYSPLHF.

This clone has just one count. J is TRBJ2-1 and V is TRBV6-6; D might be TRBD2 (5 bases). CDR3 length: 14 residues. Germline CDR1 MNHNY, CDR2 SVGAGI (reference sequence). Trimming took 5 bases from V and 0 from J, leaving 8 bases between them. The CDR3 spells CASSRTGSYNEQFF. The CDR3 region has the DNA TGTGCCAGCAGTAGGACTGGCTCCTACAATGAGCAGTTCTTC.

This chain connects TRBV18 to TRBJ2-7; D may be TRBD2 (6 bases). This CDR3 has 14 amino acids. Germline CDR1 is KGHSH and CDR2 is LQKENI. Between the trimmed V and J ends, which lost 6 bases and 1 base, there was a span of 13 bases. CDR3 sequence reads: CASSRDGGSYEQYV. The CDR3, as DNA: TGTGCCAGCTCCCGCGACGGGGGATCCTACGAGCAGTACGTC.

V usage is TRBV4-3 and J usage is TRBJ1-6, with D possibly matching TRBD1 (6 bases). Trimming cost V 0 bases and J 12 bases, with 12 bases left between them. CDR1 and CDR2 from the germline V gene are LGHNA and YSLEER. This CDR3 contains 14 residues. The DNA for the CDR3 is TGCGCCAGCAGCCAAGACAGGGGTTTCGGACCCCTCCACTTT. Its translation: CASSQDRGFGPLHF.

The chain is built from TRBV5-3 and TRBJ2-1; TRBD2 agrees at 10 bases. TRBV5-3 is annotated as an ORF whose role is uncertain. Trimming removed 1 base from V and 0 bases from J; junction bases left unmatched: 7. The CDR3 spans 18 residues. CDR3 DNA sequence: TGTGCCAGAAGCTTGTTTAGCGGGGGGCCTAGCTCCTACAATGAGCAGTTCTTC. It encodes CARSLFSGGPSSYNEQFF.

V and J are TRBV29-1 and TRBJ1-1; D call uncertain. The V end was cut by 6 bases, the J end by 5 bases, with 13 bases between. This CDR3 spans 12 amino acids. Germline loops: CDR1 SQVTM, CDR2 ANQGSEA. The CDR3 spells CSVAAGFTEAFF. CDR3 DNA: TGCAGCGTGGCTGCCGGGTTTACTGAAGCTTTCTTT.

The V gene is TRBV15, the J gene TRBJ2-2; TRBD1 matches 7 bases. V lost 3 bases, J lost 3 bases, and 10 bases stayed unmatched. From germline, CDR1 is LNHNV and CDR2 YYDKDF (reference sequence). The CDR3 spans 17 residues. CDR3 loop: CATSSTPGTEYTGELFF. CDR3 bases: TGTGCCACCAGCAGCACCCCCGGGACAGAGTACACCGGGGAGCTGTTTTTT.